These 6 T cell receptor beta chains were all obtained from the same sample, sequenced in a study of blood T cell repertoires in COVID-19. Sequencing used immunoSEQ multiplex PCR; TCRdb keeps in-frame clones, though not all of them. The profile shows about 280,000 clones, about 90% of them singletons. The specimen was peripheral blood. The receptors here all came from a woman in her thirties with COVID-19, enrolled during active disease.

The sample holds one count of this clone. The rearrangement links TRBV18 to TRBJ2-7, with TRBD1 as a possible D gene (5 bases). V lost 3 bases to trimming and J lost 6 bases, with 15 bases between them. Germline assignment: CDR1 KGHSH and CDR2 LQKENI. CDR3 length: 14 residues. This CDR3 is CASSPGQGRFEQYF. CDR3 sequence (DNA): TGTGCCAGCTCACCCGGGCAGGGTCGGTTCGAGCAGTACTTC.

The rearrangement uses TRBV6-6 and TRBJ1-2, with 9 positions matching TRBD1. Per germline, CDR1 MNHNY and CDR2 SVGAGI (reference sequence). The CDR3 runs 16 residues. V trimming: 5 bases; J trimming: 6 bases; junction bases outside the gene matches: 13. The chain's CDR3 is CASSLSLHRGQDGYTF. CDR3 bases: TGTGCCAGCAGTCTCAGCCTCCACAGGGGGCAGGATGGCTACACCTTC.

The chain carries TRBV7-3 and TRBJ2-2; 7 bases are a match to TRBD1. The CDR3 is made up of 13 amino acids. From germline, CDR1 is SGHTA and CDR2 FQGTGA. V was pared by 4 bases and J by 6 bases, with 2 bases of the junction left unmatched. The CDR3 spells CASSSQGAGELFF. The CDR3, as DNA: TGTGCCAGCAGCTCGCAGGGGGCCGGGGAGCTGTTTTTT. The whole variable domain, filled in from reference TRBV7-3 and TRBJ2-2, reads GAGVSQTPSNKVTEKGKYVELRCDPISGHTALYWYRQSLGQGPEFLIYFQGTGAADDSGLPNDRFFAVRPEGSVSTLKIQRTERGDSAVYLCASSSQGAGELFFGEGSRLTVL.

This clone was counted a single time. The rearrangement links TRBV7-9 to TRBJ1-1; no clear D gene. In germline, CDR1 is SEHNR, CDR2 FQNEAQ (reference sequence). CDR3 size: 14 residues. With 5 bases removed from V and 5 bases from J, the gap between germline ends came to 15 bases. The CDR3 DNA reads as TGTGCCAGCAGCGAGGCCGGGGTAGGGACTGAAGCTTTCTTT. The encoded protein is CASSEAGVGTEAFF.

The chain combines TRBV7-9 with TRBJ1-6; D possibly corresponds to TRBD1 (5 bases). In germline, CDR1 is SEHNR, CDR2 FQNEAQ (reference sequence). CDR3 length equals 14 residues. Trimming took 3 bases from V and 6 from J, leaving 9 bases between them. The CDR3 bases are TGTGCCAGCAGCTTGACAGCCAGTAATTCACCCCTCCACTTT. This gives the protein CASSLTASNSPLHF.

This clone has a handful of counts. The chain recombines TRBV3-1 (or the pseudogene TRBV3-2) with TRBJ1-6; D may be TRBD1 (5 bases). Germline-derived CDR1 and CDR2 are LGHDT and YNNKEL (reference sequence). The CDR3 is made up of 13 amino acids. Trimming stripped 4 bases from V and 9 bases from J, with 10 bases between. The CDR3 here is CASSPDKFSPLHF. In DNA form, the CDR3 reads TGTGCCAGCAGCCCGGACAAGTTTTCACCCCTCCACTTT.